The T cell receptor (beta chain) under discussion was sequenced for a study of blood T cells in healthy people across ages. CDR3 length: 15 amino acids. The V gene lost 7 bases and the J gene lost 0 bases, with 13 bases spanning the gap. CDR1 MNHEY and CDR2 SVGEGT come from the germline V gene. PCR was performed a second time for 7 to 11 cycles using a sample-barcoded 5' primer and a J-beta primer mix. Via MiXCR, TCRdb re-called the 5' RACE reads, giving one row per CDR3 protein. The table records 1.5 million to 2 million distinct CDR3 sequences, around half of them present only once. This TCR came from a middle-aged woman in good health. The chain recombines TRBV6-2 or TRBV6-3 with TRBJ2-4; D uncertain. The material sequenced was blood. CDR3 sequence reads: CASTLGGLAKNIQYF. CDR3 bases: TGTGCCAGCACCTTGGGTGGGCTAGCCAAAAACATTCAGTACTTC.